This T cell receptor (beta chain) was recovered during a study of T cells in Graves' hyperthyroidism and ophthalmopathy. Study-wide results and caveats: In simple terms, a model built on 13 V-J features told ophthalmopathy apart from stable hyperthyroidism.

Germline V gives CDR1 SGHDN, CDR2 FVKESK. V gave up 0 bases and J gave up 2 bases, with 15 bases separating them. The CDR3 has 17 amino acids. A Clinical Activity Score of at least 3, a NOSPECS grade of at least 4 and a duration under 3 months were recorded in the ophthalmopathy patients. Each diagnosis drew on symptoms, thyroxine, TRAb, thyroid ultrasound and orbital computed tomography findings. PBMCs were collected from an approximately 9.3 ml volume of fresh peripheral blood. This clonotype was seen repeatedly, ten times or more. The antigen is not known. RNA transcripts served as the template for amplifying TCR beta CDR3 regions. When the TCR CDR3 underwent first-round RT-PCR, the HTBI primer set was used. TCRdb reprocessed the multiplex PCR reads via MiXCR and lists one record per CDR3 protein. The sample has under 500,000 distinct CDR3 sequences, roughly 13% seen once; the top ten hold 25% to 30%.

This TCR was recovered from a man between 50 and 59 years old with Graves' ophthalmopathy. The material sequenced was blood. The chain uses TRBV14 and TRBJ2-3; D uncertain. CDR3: CASSQDTRKINTDTQYF. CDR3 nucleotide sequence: TGTGCCAGCAGCCAAGATACGAGGAAGATTAACACAGATACGCAGTATTTT.